This T cell receptor beta chain originates from a study of blood T cell repertoires in COVID-19. Overall study context: The United States, Italy and Spain provided the acute and convalescent COVID-19 samples. Sample material is recorded as cDNA or gDNA derived from T cells, B-cell-depleted T cells, or PBMCs.

Authors' analysis steps: Reference gene primer amplification in the assay estimated nucleated cell counts. Clones were sequenced by immunoSEQ multiplex PCR, and TCRdb holds only the in-frame ones, with some missing. V, J and clone size reflect that table, while D and trimming were determined from the DNA. The repertoire holds approximately 97,000 clones, with around 87% as singletons. Trimming cost V 5 bases and J 7 bases, with 14 bases left between them. This CDR3 contains 14 residues. Germline V gene data show CDR1 as SNHLY and CDR2 as FYNNEI. This clone was picked up a small number of times. The sequence was collected from a human donor in a cohort sampled during active COVID-19. The rearrangement links TRBV2 to TRBJ1-4, with D hard to call. Sequencing used peripheral blood. CDR3 DNA sequence: TGTGCCAGCAGTCCTGTCCTAACGGGTGAAAAACTGTTTTTT. It translates to CASSPVLTGEKLFF. Using reference TRBV2 and TRBJ1-4 for the parts outside the CDR3, the full variable domain is EPEVTQTPSHQVTQMGQEVILRCVPISNHLYFYWYRQILGQKVEFLVSFYNNEISEKSEIFDDQFSVERPDGSNFTLKIRSTKLEDSAMYFCASSPVLTGEKLFFGSGTQLSVL.